This entry lists 8 T cell receptor beta chains sequenced from one sample in a study of cytomegalovirus exposure and HLA in healthy donors. The PCR used 60 Vbeta and 13 Jbeta primers. Assay used: immunoSEQ multiplex PCR; TCRdb lists only in-frame clones, some missing. This table has some 140,000 clones, 65% to 80% appearing once. The sample taken for sequencing was PBMCs. The receptor source for this set is a woman between 18 and 29 years old in good health and CMV-seronegative.

J is TRBJ2-7 and V is TRBV18; no firm D call. V was shortened by 6 bases and J by 5 bases, with 14 bases between the two germline ends. The CDR3 consists of 13 residues. CDR1 is KGHSH, CDR2 LQKENI, per germline. CDR3 amino acids: CASSQGTADEQYF. The CDR3 nucleotides read TGTGCCAGCTCGCAAGGAACAGCTGACGAGCAGTACTTC.

The CDR3 region is CASSRGGRGTYEQYF. The CDR3 region has the DNA TGTGCCAGCAGCAGAGGCGGGAGAGGTACCTACGAGCAGTACTTC. V gene TRBV11-2 combines with J gene TRBJ2-7, with 7 bases lining up with TRBD2. After removal of 5 bases from V and 2 bases from J, the junction contained 9 bases not matched to a gene. The CDR3 runs 15 residues. The germline gives CDR1 SGHAT, CDR2 FQNNGV.

This chain connects TRBV7-9 to TRBJ1-1, with D possibly TRBD1 on 5 matching bases. Trimming cost V 3 bases and J 4 bases, with 12 bases left between them. The germline V gene has CDR1 SEHNR and CDR2 FQNEAQ (reference sequence). The CDR3 length is 14 residues. This CDR3 is CASSFGRRGTEAFF. The CDR3 coding sequence is TGTGCCAGCAGCTTCGGCAGGAGGGGCACTGAAGCTTTCTTT.

V and J are TRBV6-5 and TRBJ2-7, with TRBD2 matching over 7 bases. Germline V CDR1 and CDR2: MNHEY, SVGAGI. V was pared by 5 bases and J by 2 bases, with 6 bases of the junction left unmatched. The CDR3 sequence is 14 residues long. In nucleotides, the CDR3 is TGTGCCAGCAGTCAAGTCGGGGGGACCTACGAGCAGTACTTC. Translation gives CASSQVGGTYEQYF.

J is TRBJ1-2 and V is TRBV19, with TRBD1 matching 8 bases. Germline values: CDR1 LNHDA, CDR2 SQIVND (reference sequence). The CDR3 totals 11 residues. With V trimmed by 10 bases and J by 7 bases, 5 bases remained unmatched. The CDR3 nucleotides read TGTGCCACCGCAGGGGGCGCTGGCTACACCTTC. Amino acids: CATAGGAGYTF.

The V call is TRBV29-1, the J call TRBJ1-2; D is unresolved. There are 12 residues in the CDR3. Germline values: CDR1 SQVTM, CDR2 ANQGSEA. V lost 4 bases to trimming and J lost 2 bases, with 8 bases between them. The CDR3 DNA reads TGCAGCGTTGTTGAAGAGAACTATGGCTACACCTTC. Its protein product is CSVVEENYGYTF.

The rearrangement joins TRBV9 to TRBJ1-4, with TRBD1 identical over 10 bases. The CDR3 consists of 15 residues. Germline CDR1 and CDR2: SGDLS and YYNGEE. V shed 5 bases and J 3 bases; nucleotides not matched to a gene: 4. The CDR3 loop reads CASRRGTGANEKLFF. The CDR3 nucleotides are TGTGCCAGCAGGCGTGGGACAGGGGCTAATGAAAAACTGTTTTTT.

The V call is TRBV4-2, the J call TRBJ2-3; TRBD2 agrees at 9 bases. V gave up 2 bases and J gave up 3 bases; unmatched junction bases: 18. Germline V gene data show CDR1 as LGHNA and CDR2 as YNFKEQ. The CDR3 is 20 residues long. In DNA form, the CDR3 reads TGTGCCAGCAGCCAACCCTCCATGGGGCGGGAGGGCCAAGGGACAGATACGCAGTATTTT. This encodes CASSQPSMGREGQGTDTQYF.